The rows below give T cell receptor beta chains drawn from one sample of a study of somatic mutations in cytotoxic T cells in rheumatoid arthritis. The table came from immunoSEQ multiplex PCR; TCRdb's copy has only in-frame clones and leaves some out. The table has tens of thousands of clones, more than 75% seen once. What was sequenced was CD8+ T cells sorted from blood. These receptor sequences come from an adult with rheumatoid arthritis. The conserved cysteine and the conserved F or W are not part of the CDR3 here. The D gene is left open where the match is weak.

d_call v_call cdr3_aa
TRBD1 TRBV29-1 SVASPGQGSYEQY
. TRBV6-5 ASSYEGITDTQY
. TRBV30 AWSGTPYSYNEQF
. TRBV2 ASLLRGGDSYEQY
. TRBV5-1 ASSAAGAYETQY
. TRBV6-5 ASSYSWGTPLH
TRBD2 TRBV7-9 ASSGRTSDETQY
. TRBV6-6 ASSYRGDTGELF
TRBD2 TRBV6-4 ASSDSEAGGSDTQY
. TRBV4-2 ASSQEGQATNEKLF
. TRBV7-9 ASSISEANEQY
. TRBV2 ASSERGALSYNEQF